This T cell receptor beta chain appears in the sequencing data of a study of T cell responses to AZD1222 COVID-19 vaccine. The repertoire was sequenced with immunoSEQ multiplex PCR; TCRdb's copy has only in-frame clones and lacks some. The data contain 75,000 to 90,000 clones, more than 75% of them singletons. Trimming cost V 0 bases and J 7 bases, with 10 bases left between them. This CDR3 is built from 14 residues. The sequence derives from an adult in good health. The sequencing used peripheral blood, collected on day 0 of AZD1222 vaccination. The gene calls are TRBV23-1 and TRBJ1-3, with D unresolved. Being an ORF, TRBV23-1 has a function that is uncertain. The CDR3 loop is CASSQSVLLNTIYF. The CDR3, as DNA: TGCGCCAGCAGTCAATCGGTCCTATTGAACACCATATATTTT.